The 5 T cell receptor beta chains listed next were all sequenced from one sample in a study of T-cell reconstitution after alpha-beta-depleted transplantation in children. The TCRbeta library incorporated unique molecular identifiers. MiXCR was run by TCRdb on the PCR reads, yielding one entry per CDR3 protein. The profile shows roughly 490,000 distinct CDR3 sequences, over 10% of them singletons. The starting material was PBMCs, mostly from graft donor cells, obtained 180 days after TCRalphabeta/CD19-depleted stem cell transplant. These receptors were collected from a female patient between 2 and 10 years old who had a stem cell transplant for aplastic anemia, so the T cells may come from the graft donor.

This chain links TRBV6-2 or TRBV6-3 with TRBJ2-1, with TRBD2 identical over 8 bases. The germline V gene encodes CDR1 MNHEY and CDR2 SVGEGT. J lost 3 bases, V lost 0 bases, and 4 bases had no gene match. The CDR3 covers 16 residues. CDR3 in amino acids: CASSYSSLAGYNEQFF. As DNA, the CDR3 is TGTGCCAGCAGTTACTCGAGCCTAGCGGGCTACAATGAGCAGTTCTTC.

In regard to this clonotype: Since the CDR3 does not end with the conserved phenylalanine or tryptophan, this likely comes from a read error. The DNA is left out, because the CDR3 cannot be placed on it with certainty; the CDR3 is given as TCRdb lists it. The chain is built from TRBV15 and TRBJ2-6; the table's TRBD1 call for D was not verified on the DNA. The germline V gene has CDR1 LNHNV and CDR2 YYDKDF (reference sequence). The CDR3 region is 13 residues in length, termini included. The chain's CDR3 is CATSRDRGGQPAL.

This sequence joins TRBV7-9 and TRBJ2-6, with 7 bases lining up with TRBD1. V lost 7 bases to trimming and J lost 0 bases; unmatched junction nucleotides: 6. CDR3 size: 16 residues. The germline V gene encodes CDR1 SEHNR and CDR2 FQNEAQ (reference sequence). This chain's CDR3 is CASTLTGPSGANVLTF. The CDR3 DNA reads as TGTGCCAGCACCCTGACAGGGCCCTCTGGGGCCAACGTCCTGACTTTC.

The V and J genes are TRBV6-2 or TRBV6-3 and TRBJ2-5; maybe TRBD2 (6 bases). V lost 3 bases to trimming and J lost 4 bases, with 24 bases between them. The CDR3 totals 18 residues. The germline gives CDR1 MNHEY, CDR2 SVGEGT. CDR3 nucleotide sequence: TGTGCCAGCAGTTATATGCCTAAATCGGGACTTCTCGGAGAGACCCAGTACTTC. Amino acid sequence: CASSYMPKSGLLGETQYF.

The table lists this clonotype with a few counts. The rearrangement uses TRBV28 and TRBJ2-3; the D gene could be TRBD1 or TRBD2 (6 bases each). Germline V lookup: CDR1 MDHEN, CDR2 SYDVKM. Trimming pared 8 bases from V and 11 bases from J, leaving 11 bases between. The CDR3 consists of 10 residues. Written as DNA, the CDR3 is TGTGCCAGCCGGGGGCAGGGGCAGTATTTT. This encodes CASRGQGQYF.